The 17 T cell receptor beta chains below all came from one sample that was sequenced in a study of cytomegalovirus exposure and HLA in healthy donors. Primers for the PCR totalled 60 Vbeta and 13 Jbeta. Measured with immunoSEQ multiplex PCR; TCRdb has only the in-frame clones, and not every one. This table has about 210,000 clones, 65% to 85% appearing once. The specimen sequenced was PBMCs. These receptors were taken from a man aged 25 to 40 in good health and CMV-seronegative.

The chain uses TRBV19 and TRBJ1-2, with a tentative D call TRBD1 (6 bases). Germline CDR1 reads LNHDA; CDR2 reads SQIVND (reference sequence). Trimming removed 5 bases from V and 10 bases from J, with 14 bases in between. The CDR3 totals 12 residues. CDR3 in amino acids: CASSPGTTYYTF. DNA for the CDR3: TGTGCCAGTAGTCCCGGGACAACCTACTACACCTTC.

The chain couples TRBV5-6 to TRBJ2-3; TRBD2 matches 12 bases. Germline V gene sequence: CDR1 SGHDT, CDR2 YYEEEE. This CDR3 is built from 16 residues. The V segment lost 0 bases and the J segment 2 bases; nucleotides outside the gene matches: 1. In DNA, the CDR3 is TGTGCCAGCAGCTTGGGACTAGCGGGGGCCACAGATACGCAGTATTTT. Its translation is CASSLGLAGATDTQYF.

The count of this clone is one. This chain connects TRBV7-8 to TRBJ1-5; D unclear. The CDR3 sequence is 14 residues long. Germline CDR1 is SGHVS and CDR2 is FQNEAQ. Trimming took off 3 bases at V and 0 bases at J, with 6 bases between the two ends. Here the CDR3 reads CASSFIDSNQPQHF. The CDR3 nucleotides read TGTGCCAGCAGCTTTATAGATAGCAATCAGCCCCAGCATTTT. Supplemented by reference TRBV7-8 and TRBJ1-5, the full variable domain reads GAGVSQSPRYKVAKRGQDVALRCDPISGHVSLFWYQQALGQGPEFLTYFQNEAQLDKSGLPSDRFFAERPEGSVSTLKIQRTQQEDSAVYLCASSFIDSNQPQHFGDGTRLSIL.

The chain employs TRBV28 and TRBJ2-7, with TRBD1 as a possible D gene (6 bases). The germline V and J ends were trimmed by 5 bases and 3 bases, with 14 bases remaining between them. The length of the CDR3 is 14 residues. From germline, CDR1 is MDHEN and CDR2 SYDVKM. The CDR3 loop reads CASSPRRGGYEQYF. The CDR3 nucleotides read TGTGCCAGCAGTCCCCGTCGAGGGGGCTACGAGCAGTACTTC.

The chain recombines TRBV5-1 with TRBJ2-7; TRBD1 aligns across 8 bases. CDR3 length equals 16 residues. V was pared by 0 bases and J by 3 bases, with 8 bases of the junction left unmatched. Germline CDR1 SGHRS, CDR2 YFSETQ. The CDR3 DNA reads as TGCGCCAGCAGCTTGGGGTGGGCGACAGGGGTCTACGAGCAGTACTTC. Amino acids: CASSLGWATGVYEQYF.

This sequence joins TRBV19 and TRBJ2-6, with a weak D call TRBD1 (5 bases). V gave up 6 bases and J gave up 4 bases, with 13 bases separating them. The germline V gene encodes CDR1 LNHDA and CDR2 SQIVND (reference sequence). This CDR3 is 15 amino acids long. CDR3 protein: CASSDLGAGANVLTF. CDR3 sequence (DNA): TGTGCCAGTAGCGACCTTGGGGCCGGGGCCAACGTCCTGACTTTC.

Only one count was recorded for this clone. The gene calls are TRBV9 and TRBJ2-5, with 12 positions matching TRBD2. CDR1 SGDLS and CDR2 YYNGEE come from the germline V gene. The CDR3 length is 16 residues. The ends lost 3 bases at V and 2 bases at J; junction bases unmatched: 5. The CDR3 sequence is CASSAPSGGGQETQYF. The CDR3 nucleotides read TGTGCCAGCAGCGCACCTAGCGGGGGGGGACAAGAGACCCAGTACTTC.

This chain joins TRBV6-1 and TRBJ1-1; 11 nucleotides match TRBD1. The CDR3 is made up of 15 amino acids. CDR1 MNHNS and CDR2 SASEGT come from the germline V gene. The ends lost 6 bases at V and 5 bases at J; junction bases unmatched: 8. The chain's CDR3 is CASRTRDRGRTEAFF. CDR3 nucleotide sequence: TGTGCCAGCAGGACCCGGGACAGGGGGAGGACTGAAGCTTTCTTT.

The V and J genes are TRBV11-2 and TRBJ2-3; D remains ambiguous. Germline loops: CDR1 SGHAT, CDR2 FQNNGV. There are 14 residues in the CDR3. Written as DNA, the CDR3 is TGTGCGTCCCGGCGGATGAGGAGCACAGATACGCAGTATTTT. Protein sequence: CASRRMRSTDTQYF.

This chain joins TRBV9 and TRBJ2-1; 13 bases align to TRBD2. Germline V gives CDR1 SGDLS, CDR2 YYNGEE. There are 16 residues in the CDR3. The V segment lost 6 bases and the J segment 9 bases; nucleotides outside the gene matches: 12. The CDR3 DNA reads TGTGCCAGCATCGATACTAGCGGGGGGGCACTTGGTGAGCAGTTCTTC. The encoded protein is CASIDTSGGALGEQFF.

The V gene is TRBV27, the J gene TRBJ2-5, with 15 bases aligning to TRBD2. The V segment lost 1 base and the J segment 4 bases; nucleotides outside the gene matches: 7. This CDR3 has 18 residues. Per the germline V gene, CDR1 is MNHEY and CDR2 is SMNVEV (reference sequence). For the CDR3, the DNA is TGTGCCAGCAGTTTATTTCGGACTAGCGGGGGGGAGAGAGAGACCCAGTACTTC. Translation gives CASSLFRTSGGERETQYF.

This clone was seen just once. The genes are TRBV7-8 and TRBJ2-7; 8 bases align to TRBD1. This CDR3 spans 16 amino acids. J was trimmed by 3 bases and V by 2 bases; bases with no gene match: 9. Germline-derived CDR1 and CDR2 are SGHVS and FQNEAQ. CDR3 DNA sequence: TGTGCCAGCAGCTTATCTGGACAGGGATATATCTACGAGCAGTACTTC. Protein sequence: CASSLSGQGYIYEQYF. Variable domain in full (rest from reference TRBV7-8 and TRBJ2-7): GAGVSQSPRYKVAKRGQDVALRCDPISGHVSLFWYQQALGQGPEFLTYFQNEAQLDKSGLPSDRFFAERPEGSVSTLKIQRTQQEDSAVYLCASSLSGQGYIYEQYFGPGTRLTVT.

This sequence joins TRBV25-1 and TRBJ2-6, with 10 bases identical to TRBD1. This CDR3 is built from 18 residues. With V trimmed by 2 bases and J by 2 bases, 6 bases remained unmatched. Germline loops: CDR1 MGHDK, CDR2 SYGVNS. CDR3 DNA sequence: TGTGCCAGCAGTGAAGACAGGGGGCAGTGGGCTGGGGCCAACGTCCTGACTTTC. This gives the protein CASSEDRGQWAGANVLTF. The whole variable domain, remainder taken from reference TRBV25-1 and TRBJ2-6, is EADIYQTPRYLVIGTGKKITLECSQTMGHDKMYWYQQDPGMELHLIHYSYGVNSTEKGDLSSESTVSRIRTEHFPLTLESARPSHTSQYLCASSEDRGQWAGANVLTFGAGSRLTVL.

Comments on this clone: The sample holds other DNA sequences that translate to the same CDR3. The V and J genes are TRBV5-6 and TRBJ2-7, with D unresolved. The CDR3 loop spans 14 amino acids. The germline V gene has CDR1 SGHDT and CDR2 YYEEEE. Trimming took 0 bases from V and 0 from J, leaving 7 bases between them. The CDR3 region has the DNA TGTGCCAGCAGCTTGGGCAGTTCCTCCTACGAGCAGTACTTC. Translation: CASSLGSSSYEQYF.

This rearrangement joins TRBV5-5 to TRBJ2-5, with 9 nucleotides matching TRBD1. V was pared by 0 bases and J by 6 bases, with 3 bases of the junction left unmatched. The CDR3 is 14 residues long. The germline V gene encodes CDR1 SGHKS and CDR2 YYEKEE (reference sequence). The CDR3 loop is CASSLDRGLKTQYF. Here the CDR3 DNA reads TGTGCCAGCAGCTTGGACAGGGGGCTTAAGACCCAGTACTTC.

J is TRBJ1-1 and V is TRBV11-2; D is unclear. CDR3 length: 13 residues. V shed 5 bases and J shed 5 bases, with 12 bases lying between them. Per the germline V gene, CDR1 is SGHAT and CDR2 is FQNNGV. This CDR3 is CASSRLRGTEAFF. The CDR3 region has the DNA TGTGCCAGCAGCCGACTCCGGGGTACTGAAGCTTTCTTT.

The rearrangement uses TRBV5-1 and TRBJ1-2, with a weak D call TRBD1 (5 bases). The CDR3 has 14 amino acids. Germline values: CDR1 SGHRS, CDR2 YFSETQ. The V end lost 0 bases, the J end lost 3 bases, and 9 bases lay between the germline ends. CDR3 DNA: TGCGCCAGCAGCTTGGCCAGGGCGGACTATGGCTACACCTTC. This sequence encodes CASSLARADYGYTF. Supplemented by reference TRBV5-1 and TRBJ1-2, the full variable domain reads KAGVTQTPRYLIKTRGQQVTLSCSPISGHRSVSWYQQTPGQGLQFLFEYFSETQRNKGNFPGRFSGRQFSNSRSEMNVSTLELGDSALYLCASSLARADYGYTFGSGTRLTVV.